These 14 T cell receptor beta chains share one sample of origin, sequenced in a study of T cell repertoires in cytomegalovirus infection. Each CDR3 protein is one row after TCRdb ran MiXCR on the reads. The data show about 490,000 distinct CDR3 sequences, approximately 17% seen once. Source material: CD8+ T cells from PBMCs. These receptors all stem from a human donor in good health (CMV status not recorded). Some clones in this sample may be carry-over from other donors' samples.

The gene calls are TRBV12-3 or TRBV12-4 and TRBJ2-7; weak D call: TRBD2 (7 bases). The CDR3 is 15 amino acids. Trimming removed 7 bases at V and 3 bases at J, with 19 bases between. The chain's CDR3 is CASTISGGEIYEQYF. The CDR3 region has the DNA TGTGCCAGCACAATTTCGGGGGGCGAAATCTACGAGCAGTACTTC.

The sample holds a few counts of this clonotype. V is TRBV6-5 and J is TRBJ1-3; D ambiguous. Germline CDR1 and CDR2: MNHEY and SVGAGI. The ends were cut back, 2 bases at V and 0 bases at J, with 5 bases in the middle. The length of the CDR3 is 14 residues. CDR3 region: CASSYSNSGNTIYF. The CDR3 DNA follows: TGTGCCAGCAGTTACAGTAACTCTGGAAACACCATATATTTT.

This clonotype was seen a few times. In DNA, the CDR3 is TGTGCCACCAGCCCACAGGGGTCTCAGCCCCAGCATTTT. Residues: CATSPQGSQPQHF. This chain uses TRBV15 with TRBJ1-5, with 7 bases identical to TRBD1. Trimming took 5 bases from V and 6 from J; bases not matched to a gene: 4. The CDR3 contains 13 residues. Germline V gene data show CDR1 as LNHNV and CDR2 as YYDKDF (reference sequence).

This clonotype has at least ten counts. The CDR3 DNA reads as TGTGCCAGCAGCTTAATGGTAGGTCAGGGAGGCTACGAGCAGTACTTC. Residues: CASSLMVGQGGYEQYF. This rearrangement joins TRBV7-2 to TRBJ2-7, with D possibly being TRBD2 (6 bases). V lost 2 bases, J lost 3 bases, and 17 bases lay in between. CDR1 and CDR2 (germline): SGHTA, FQGNSA. CDR3 size: 16 residues.

This clonotype was seen repeatedly, ten times or more. The chain employs TRBV7-6 and TRBJ2-5; TRBD1 matches 9 bases. In germline, CDR1 is SGHVS, CDR2 FNYEAQ. The length of the CDR3 is 17 residues. J lost 4 bases, V lost 2 bases, and 11 bases had no gene match. In DNA, the CDR3 is TGTGCCAGCAGCTTATTGGAGGGACAGGGTGGACGAGAGACCCAGTACTTC. This translates into CASSLLEGQGGRETQYF.

V and J are TRBV5-5 and TRBJ1-1; D gene unclear. V was pared by 1 base and J by 3 bases, with 7 bases between. Germline loops: CDR1 SGHKS, CDR2 YYEKEE (reference sequence). CDR3 length: 13 amino acids. CDR3 nucleotides: TGTGCCAGCAGCTTGTACATCTACACTGAAGCTTTCTTT. Its translation: CASSLYIYTEAFF.

This clonotype was detected ten times or more. This chain links TRBV6-5 with TRBJ2-5; 7 bases align to TRBD2. CDR3 length: 13 residues. Germline assignment: CDR1 MNHEY and CDR2 SVGAGI. The ends lost 7 bases at V and 2 bases at J; junction bases unmatched: 4. The DNA for the CDR3 is TGTGCCAGCACGGGGACTAATCAAGAGACCCAGTACTTC. Amino acids: CASTGTNQETQYF.

This clonotype was seen more than once but under ten times. The V and J genes are TRBV7-9 and TRBJ2-1; the match to TRBD2 covers 15 bases. Per germline, CDR1 SEHNR and CDR2 FQNEAQ (reference sequence). The CDR3 is 17 amino acids. The trim removed 4 bases at V and 7 bases at J, leaving 8 bases unmatched. CDR3 protein: CASSSESGTSGRNEQFF. The CDR3 DNA follows: TGTGCCAGCAGCTCGGAATCCGGGACTAGCGGGAGGAATGAGCAGTTCTTC.

The chain joins TRBV15 to TRBJ2-5, with D uncertain. CDR3 length: 14 residues. Germline CDR1 and CDR2: LNHNV and YYDKDF (reference sequence). V lost 0 bases to trimming and J lost 1 base, with 6 bases between them. DNA of the CDR3: TGTGCCACCAGCAGAGAAAACCCCCAAGAGACCCAGTACTTC. Translated: CATSRENPQETQYF.

A note on this clonotype: The junction shows a germline mismatch at one end, possibly a read error. The chain recombines TRBV30 with TRBJ1-1; D possibly corresponds to TRBD1 (6 bases). CDR1 is GTSNPN and CDR2 is SVGIG in the germline V gene (reference sequence). The CDR3 is made up of 13 amino acids. CDR3 sequence (DNA): TGTGTCTGGGAGGCGACAGGGAACACTGAAGCTTTCTTT. This codes for CVWEATGNTEAFF.

This clonotype was seen at least ten times. It may be a read error: a sequence one base away is much more abundant. This chain connects TRBV7-6 to TRBJ1-1; D unresolved. This CDR3 contains 13 residues. From germline, CDR1 is SGHVS and CDR2 FNYEAQ. Trimming stripped 0 bases from V and 4 bases from J, with 6 bases between. The CDR3 DNA reads TGTGCCAGCAGCTTAGCAGCGGGCACTGAAGCTTTCTTT. Translated: CASSLAAGTEAFF.

The chain employs TRBV14 and TRBJ2-7; D not certain. Trimming shortened V by 4 bases and J by 5 bases, and 12 bases separated the two germline ends. Germline lookup yields CDR1 SGHDN and CDR2 FVKESK. CDR3 length: 13 amino acids. The CDR3 loop reads CASSLIVSDEQYF. For the CDR3, the DNA is TGTGCCAGCAGCCTGATCGTATCGGACGAGCAGTACTTC.

This clonotype was recorded at least ten times. This chain uses TRBV12-3 or TRBV12-4 with TRBJ2-3; 9 nucleotides match TRBD2. The CDR3 covers 12 residues. V dropped 7 bases and J dropped 7; count of bases not matched to a gene: 3. The CDR3 nucleotides are TGTGCCAGCACTGGGACTAGCCATACGCAGTATTTT. It yields the protein CASTGTSHTQYF.

This clonotype was counted ten times or more. The gene calls are TRBV6-2 or TRBV6-3 and TRBJ2-3; 8 bases agree with TRBD1. The CDR3 has 15 amino acids. Germline V lookup: CDR1 MNHEY, CDR2 SVGEGT. Trimming removed 4 bases from V and 7 bases from J; junction bases left unmatched: 10. The DNA of the CDR3 is TGTGCCAGCAGTTCCCAACCGGACAGGGTTTATACGCAGTATTTT. It translates to CASSSQPDRVYTQYF.